One and the same sample provided the 29 T cell receptor beta chains below, sequenced in a study of low-dose radiotherapy and immunotherapy resistance in tumors. Time point described: after trial treatment. Treatment here: LDRT plus nivolumab, ipilimumab, low-dose cyclophosphamide and aspirin (RACIN trial). Covering alpha and beta chains, TRAV- and TRBV-specific primers were used for the first-strand cDNA. The authors ran 20 PCR cycles to amplify TCRs with a constant-region primer and V-primer adapter. One entry per CDR3 protein, called by TCRdb with MiXCR from the reads. The table lists roughly 90,000 distinct CDR3 sequences, 20% of them singletons, with 9.5% to 15% in the top ten. This material consisted of PBMCs, taken after low-dose radiotherapy plus immunotherapy. These receptors were collected from a female donor with ovarian cancer.

As to this clonotype: A far more abundant clone sits one base away, making this likely a read error. The chain carries TRBV2 and TRBJ2-5; 8 nucleotides line up with TRBD2. The V segment lost 6 bases and the J segment 7 bases; nucleotides outside the gene matches: 13. Per the germline V gene, CDR1 is SNHLY and CDR2 is FYNNEI. The CDR3 sequence is 15 residues long. CDR3: CASRGLVAQRGTQYF. CDR3 DNA sequence: TGTGCCAGCAGGGGACTAGTGGCCCAAAGGGGGACCCAGTACTTC.

This clonotype was observed many times. V gene TRBV9 combines with J gene TRBJ2-1; D unclear. The CDR3 is made up of 16 amino acids. Looked up from germline, CDR1 is SGDLS and CDR2 is YYNGEE. Trimming cost V 0 bases and J 9 bases, with 19 bases left between them. The CDR3 DNA is TGTGCCAGCAGCGTAGGGGCCGGGTGGCCCCCGGGTGAGCAGTTCTTC. Protein sequence: CASSVGAGWPPGEQFF.

In regard to this clonotype: This is likely an artifact of a read error, given a far larger clone one base away. The chain recombines TRBV6-4 with TRBJ2-6, with unresolved D. CDR1 is MRHNA, CDR2 SNTAGT, per germline. The CDR3 length is 14 residues. The V end lost 11 bases, the J end lost 4 bases, and 15 bases lay between the germline ends. DNA of the CDR3: TGTGCCGTCAAAGCAGATCCCGGGGCCAACGTCCTGACTTTC. Translation: CAVKADPGANVLTF.

This clonotype occurred many times. The chain combines TRBV7-2 with TRBJ2-1; 7 bases are shared with TRBD2. V was pared by 4 bases and J by 0 bases, with 6 bases of the junction left unmatched. Germline values: CDR1 SGHTA, CDR2 FQGNSA. CDR3 length equals 16 residues. CDR3 sequence reads: CASSYGLVVSYNEQFF. CDR3 nucleotides: TGTGCCAGCAGCTACGGACTAGTGGTCTCCTACAATGAGCAGTTCTTC. Based on the CDR3 plus reference TRBV7-2 and TRBJ2-1, the full variable domain is GAGVSQSPSNKVTEKGKDVELRCDPISGHTALYWYRQSLGQGLEFLIYFQGNSAPDKSGLPSDRFSAERTGGSVSTLTIQRTQQEDSAVYLCASSYGLVVSYNEQFFGPGTRLTVL.

The table lists this clonotype with many counts. The rearrangement links TRBV12-3 or TRBV12-4 to TRBJ2-5; 10 bases are a match to TRBD2. Trimming at V came to 6 bases and at J to 0 bases, leaving 7 bases not matched to a gene. This CDR3 has 16 amino acids. Here the CDR3 reads CASSMEAGGYQETQYF. The CDR3 DNA sequence: TGTGCCAGCAGCATGGAAGCGGGGGGGTACCAAGAGACCCAGTACTTC.

This clonotype has at least ten counts. The junction departs from the called germline gene at one end, perhaps through a read error. V is TRBV7-7 and J is TRBJ2-5, with TRBD1 matching 9 bases. Germline V gene sequence: CDR1 SSHAT, CDR2 FNYEAQ (reference sequence). The CDR3 runs to 15 residues. CDR3 in amino acids: CASSKGTGIQETQYF. DNA of the CDR3: TGTGCTAGCAGTAAAGGGACAGGGATCCAAGAGACCCAGTACTTC.

The J gene is TRBJ2-1, the V gene TRBV6-8; tentatively, D is TRBD1 (6 bases). Trimming pared 9 bases from V and 1 base from J, leaving 13 bases between. CDR3 length: 14 residues. The germline V gene encodes CDR1 MNHGY and CDR2 SAAAGT. CDR3 sequence (DNA): TGTGCCAGTAAGCGAGACAGGTCCTACAATGAGCAGTTCTTC. It codes for CASKRDRSYNEQFF.

With respect to this clonotype: With only one base between it and a far larger clone, this is likely a read error. The V and J genes are TRBV6-5 and TRBJ2-5, with 10 positions matching TRBD1. Germline V gives CDR1 MNHEY, CDR2 SVGAGI. Unmatched junction bases numbered 2, after V lost 8 bases and J lost 5 bases. The CDR3 contains 12 residues. CDR3 bases: TGTGCCAGCGGGACAGGGGCCGAGACCCAGTACTTC. Translated: CASGTGAETQYF.

The sample holds many counts of this clonotype. The V and J genes are TRBV11-1 and TRBJ2-7; TRBD2 aligns across 7 bases. The CDR3 is 15 amino acids. From germline, CDR1 is SGHAT and CDR2 FQDESV (reference sequence). With V trimmed by 5 bases and J by 3 bases, 10 bases remained unmatched. CDR3 DNA: TGTGCCAGCAGCCAGCGGGGATCCAACAACTACGAGCAGTACTTC. Its protein product is CASSQRGSNNYEQYF.

This rearrangement joins TRBV28 to TRBJ2-5, with a possible D match to TRBD1 (6 bases). V lost 6 bases and J 5 bases, leaving 7 bases between the germline ends. CDR1 and CDR2 (germline): MDHEN, SYDVKM. CDR3 length: 11 residues. The CDR3 DNA reads TGTGCCAGCAGGGGGGCGGAGACCCAGTACTTC. It is translated as CASRGAETQYF.

This clonotype was detected many times. V gene TRBV29-1 combines with J gene TRBJ2-1, with TRBD2 matching over 8 bases. This CDR3 is built from 13 residues. After removal of 4 bases from V and 6 bases from J, the junction contained 5 bases not matched to a gene. Germline values: CDR1 SQVTM, CDR2 ANQGSEA. CDR3 residues: CSVVGSGVNEQFF. CDR3 nucleotide sequence: TGCAGCGTTGTCGGTAGCGGGGTCAATGAGCAGTTCTTC.

This clonotype was recorded at least ten times. The V call is TRBV19, the J call TRBJ2-1; TRBD2 matches 7 bases. The CDR3 runs 16 residues. CDR1 is LNHDA, CDR2 SQIVND, per germline (reference sequence). J lost 15 bases, V lost 9 bases, and 26 bases had no gene match. The CDR3 bases are TGTGCCAGAATACAGCGGGGAAGAGGGAGGGGAATTTCGGGGTTCTTC. Its protein product is CARIQRGRGRGISGFF.

This clonotype was seen ten or more times. V and J are TRBV20-1 and TRBJ2-3, with 7 bases that match TRBD2. The germline CDR1 and CDR2 sequences are DFQATT and SNEGSKA (reference sequence). The CDR3 has 14 amino acids. The junction had 6 bases not matched to a gene; V was cut back by 4 bases and J by 2 bases. CDR3 sequence (DNA): TGCAGTGCTATCCCGGGGAGGGTCACAGATACGCAGTATTTT. This sequence encodes CSAIPGRVTDTQYF.

This clonotype has a count of ten or more. The V and J genes are TRBV7-2 and TRBJ2-3; 7 positions agree with TRBD2. The CDR3 consists of 15 residues. The germline CDR1 and CDR2 sequences are SGHTA and FQGNSA. With V trimmed by 2 bases and J by 0 bases, 2 bases remained unmatched. The chain's CDR3 is CASSLSGVSTDTQYF. The CDR3 DNA sequence: TGTGCCAGCAGCTTAAGCGGGGTCAGCACAGATACGCAGTATTTT.

This clonotype was seen many times. The chain is built from TRBV30 and TRBJ1-6; 10 positions agree with TRBD1. CDR1 and CDR2 (germline): GTSNPN, SVGIG (reference sequence). CDR3 length equals 15 residues. Trimming at V came to 2 bases and at J to 7 bases, leaving 5 bases not matched to a gene. CDR3 amino acids: CAWSKWTGGNSPLHF. In DNA form, the CDR3 reads TGTGCCTGGAGTAAATGGACAGGGGGAAATTCACCCCTCCACTTT.

This clonotype was recorded many times. The genes are TRBV11-2 and TRBJ2-3; TRBD2 matches at 8 bases. With 7 bases clipped from V and 8 bases from J, the junction kept 5 bases outside the gene matches. CDR3 size: 12 residues. Germline V CDR1 and CDR2: SGHAT, FQNNGV. CDR3 in amino acids: CASTQAGGTQYF. For the CDR3, the DNA is TGTGCCAGCACCCAGGCGGGAGGTACGCAGTATTTT.

In this sample, this clonotype turned up many times. CDR3 sequence (DNA): TGTGCCAGCAGCCAAGCCTTACTAGCGGGAGGAGGAAATGAGCAGTTCTTC. It translates to CASSQALLAGGGNEQFF. This chain uses TRBV3-1 with TRBJ2-1; 12 bases are shared with TRBD2. In germline, CDR1 is LGHDT, CDR2 YNNKEL (reference sequence). This CDR3 is 17 amino acids long. After removal of 1 base from V and 7 bases from J, the junction contained 8 bases not matched to a gene.

In this sample, this clonotype turned up many times. The chain employs TRBV10-3 and TRBJ1-2; TRBD1 agrees at 9 bases. After removal of 7 bases from V and 4 bases from J, the junction contained 4 bases not matched to a gene. This CDR3 has 13 amino acids. Germline V gene sequence: CDR1 ENHRY, CDR2 SYGVKD. This CDR3 is CAITTGGAYGYTF. CDR3 sequence (DNA): TGTGCCATCACTACAGGGGGCGCCTATGGCTACACCTTC.

In DNA form, the CDR3 reads TGTGCCAGCAGCCCTCATCGGGGCAGGGGTATGTACGAGCAGTACTTC. This codes for CASSPHRGRGMYEQYF. The chain has TRBV7-2 and TRBJ2-7, with D possibly matching TRBD1 (6 bases). This CDR3 is built from 16 residues. V was pared by 5 bases and J by 4 bases, with 21 bases between. Looked up from germline, CDR1 is SGHTA and CDR2 is FQGNSA.

This clonotype has at least ten counts. CDR3 loop: CSVETFSTDTQYF. DNA for the CDR3: TGCAGCGTTGAAACATTTAGCACAGATACGCAGTATTTT. The rearrangement joins TRBV29-1 to TRBJ2-3, with D uncertain. CDR3 size: 13 residues. Trimming cost V 2 bases and J 0 bases, with 6 bases left between them. The germline V gene has CDR1 SQVTM and CDR2 ANQGSEA.

This clonotype showed up many times. V and J are TRBV9 and TRBJ2-7; tentatively, D is TRBD2 (5 bases). Germline V gives CDR1 SGDLS, CDR2 YYNGEE. The CDR3 length is 14 residues. V gave up 0 bases and J gave up 3 bases, with 10 bases separating them. In DNA form, the CDR3 reads TGTGCCAGCAGCGTAGACGACGGGGACTACGAGCAGTACTTC. It translates to CASSVDDGDYEQYF.

This clonotype was seen ten or more times. The chain employs TRBV11-2 and TRBJ1-3; no clear D. The CDR3 runs to 11 residues. In germline, CDR1 is SGHAT, CDR2 FQNNGV. V shed 5 bases and J shed 2 bases, with 1 base lying between them. This CDR3 is CASSAGNTIYF. The DNA for the CDR3 is TGTGCCAGCAGCGCTGGAAACACCATATATTTT.

This clonotype showed up many times. The chain recombines TRBV29-1 with TRBJ1-2; 9 nucleotides match TRBD1. Trimming removed 6 bases from V and 3 bases from J; junction bases left unmatched: 8. The CDR3 spans 14 residues. Germline CDR1 SQVTM, CDR2 ANQGSEA. Here the CDR3 reads CSVETGTGYYGYTF. The CDR3 coding sequence is TGCAGCGTGGAAACCGGGACAGGGTACTATGGCTACACCTTC. Complete variable domain (other parts from reference TRBV29-1 and TRBJ1-2): SAVISQKPSRDICQRGTSLTIQCQVDSQVTMMFWYRQQPGQSLTLIATANQGSEATYESGFVIDKFPISRPNLTFSTLTVSNMSPEDSSIYLCSVETGTGYYGYTFGSGTRLTVV.

The table lists this clonotype with a few counts. This rearrangement joins TRBV5-1 to TRBJ2-3; no reliable D call. With 4 bases removed from V and 0 bases from J, the gap between germline ends came to 6 bases. Germline CDR1 is SGHRS and CDR2 is YFSETQ. CDR3 length: 13 residues. Here the CDR3 DNA reads TGCGCCAGCAGCCCGGTGAGCACAGATACGCAGTATTTT. Translation gives CASSPVSTDTQYF.

V is TRBV10-3 and J is TRBJ1-3; TRBD1 matches 7 bases. V was clipped by 2 bases and J by 0 bases; unmatched bases: 4. Per the germline V gene, CDR1 is ENHRY and CDR2 is SYGVKD. The CDR3 totals 16 residues. The CDR3 here is CAISEGQVFSGNTIYF. The CDR3 DNA is TGTGCCATCAGTGAGGGACAGGTCTTCTCTGGAAACACCATATATTTT.

This clonotype was found many times. The CDR3 DNA reads TGTGCCAGCAGTTTAACAGCGGGTGGACAGCCCCAGCATTTT. Its translation is CASSLTAGGQPQHF. The gene calls are TRBV12-3 or TRBV12-4 and TRBJ1-5; D is unclear. The V and J ends lost 2 bases and 7 bases respectively, with 12 bases between them. CDR3 size: 14 residues.

This clonotype was recorded at least ten times. The rearrangement links TRBV30 to TRBJ1-2; D might be TRBD1 (6 bases). Trimming pared 1 base from V and 2 bases from J, leaving 11 bases between. CDR3 size: 14 residues. Germline lookup yields CDR1 GTSNPN and CDR2 SVGIG (reference sequence). DNA of the CDR3: TGTGCCTGGAGTGCCGACAGGTCGAACTATGGCTACACCTTC. Amino acid sequence: CAWSADRSNYGYTF.

At least ten counts were recorded for this clonotype. The rearrangement uses TRBV9 and TRBJ1-6; D is undetermined. Germline CDR1 is SGDLS and CDR2 is YYNGEE. Trimming left V 5 bases short and J 11 bases short, with 17 bases between. The CDR3 covers 14 residues. The CDR3 nucleotides read TGTGCCAGCAGTGCTAACCATCGCCTGACACCCCTCCACTTT. This sequence encodes CASSANHRLTPLHF. Variable domain in full (rest from reference TRBV9 and TRBJ1-6): DSGVTQTPKHLITATGQRVTLRCSPRSGDLSVYWYQQSLDQGLQFLIQYYNGEERAKGNILERFSAQQFPDLHSELNLSSLELGDSALYFCASSANHRLTPLHFGNGTRLTVT.

This clonotype was detected ten times or more. This rearrangement joins TRBV20-1 to TRBJ2-7; D is possibly TRBD1 (6 bases). The germline V gene encodes CDR1 DFQATT and CDR2 SNEGSKA (reference sequence). The V end was cut by 0 bases, the J end by 3 bases, with 15 bases between. The length of the CDR3 is 15 residues. Written as DNA, the CDR3 is TGCAGTGCTAGAGATGTAGCAGGGGCCAGCTACGAGCAGTACTTC. This gives the protein CSARDVAGASYEQYF.